Sequencing of this TCR beta chain was carried out in a study of cytomegalovirus exposure and HLA in healthy donors. Across the whole study: In terms of ancestry, the Caucasian-associated cluster contained about 81% of the approximately 400 genotyped donors. Whole-study findings and limits: Researchers reportedly found TCR beta sequences accurately predicted most subjects' HLA-A and HLA-B alleles. Using the classifier, cytomegalovirus status was reportedly diagnosed with high specificity and sensitivity.

Notes on this clone: Its cognate antigen is unknown.

The CDR3 sequence is 16 residues long. From germline, CDR1 is MGHRA and CDR2 YSYEKL. Trimming stripped 0 bases from V and 1 base from J, with 13 bases between. Amplification used 60 Vbeta primers and 13 Jbeta primers. Some clones are missing from TCRdb's copy, which holds only in-frame ones; the method was immunoSEQ multiplex PCR. There are approximately 200,000 clones in the sample; about 80% occur only once, and approximately 4.4% lies in the top ten. Input material: PBMCs. The receptor comes from a woman aged 25-40 years in good health and CMV-seropositive. This chain connects TRBV4-1 to TRBJ2-7; TRBD1 might be the D (5 bases). CDR3 region: CASSQDRQGQSYEQYF. The CDR3 DNA sequence: TGCGCCAGCAGCCAAGATAGGCAGGGTCAATCCTACGAGCAGTACTTC.